This T cell receptor (beta chain) stems from a study of T cells in Graves' hyperthyroidism and ophthalmopathy. Study information: Peripheral blood was collected at initial diagnosis, before any treatment.

Exclusion of a patient resulted from uncontrolled infection, other autoimmune disease, pregnancy or lactation. The PBMCs had their origin in around 10 ml of fresh peripheral blood. TCR beta CDR3 region amplification was performed from RNA transcripts. A first-round RT-PCR of the TCR CDR3 used the HTBI primer set. TCRdb analysed the multiplex PCR reads with MiXCR anew, one entry per CDR3 protein. The sample lists some 650,000 distinct CDR3 sequences; around 15% were seen once. This CDR3 comprises 16 residues. Germline V CDR1 and CDR2: SEHNR, FQNEAQ (reference sequence). The V end lost 5 bases, the J end lost 3 bases, and 20 bases lay between the germline ends. This clonotype was picked up a small number of times. The antigen is unknown. Notes on the study in general: The model identified upcoming ophthalmopathy a median approximately six months ahead of onset.

V gene TRBV7-9 combines with J gene TRBJ2-7, with D perhaps TRBD2 (6 bases). The source of this sequence is a woman in her 40s with Graves' ophthalmopathy. The specimen was blood. CDR3 protein: CASSPDGGLTLYEQYF. The CDR3 nucleotides are TGTGCCAGCAGCCCAGACGGAGGACTAACCCTCTACGAGCAGTACTTC. Drawing the rest from reference TRBV7-9 and TRBJ2-7, the complete variable domain is DTGVSQNPRHKITKRGQNVTFRCDPISEHNRLYWYRQTLGQGPEFLTYFQNEAQLEKSRLLSDRFSAERPKGSFSTLEIQRTEQGDSAMYLCASSPDGGLTLYEQYFGPGTRLTVT.